This T cell receptor (beta chain) emerged from a study of shared clonotypes between healthy human individuals. Study summary: A donor's plate count was three for CD4 naive and three for CD4 memory; CD8 naive had two and CD8 memory one.

Template for every sorted-subset replicate PCR totaled 150 to 250 ng DNA, roughly 30,000 T cell genomes. Some clones are missing from TCRdb's copy, which holds only in-frame ones; the method was immunoSEQ multiplex PCR. The data contain some 660,000 clones, 73% of them singletons. The investigators split CD4+ cells into a CD45RA+ naive subset and a CD45RA-negative memory subset. V gave up 5 bases and J gave up 2 bases, with 13 bases separating them. The CDR3 extends over 14 amino acids. Germline V gene sequence: CDR1 SGHVS, CDR2 FNYEAQ. This clone occurred once. The rearrangement links TRBV7-6 to TRBJ2-7; no definite D call. The receptor's source is a woman under 40 in good health. Material for sequencing was memory CD4+ T cells sorted from blood. The subset is: CD45RA-negative fraction. CDR3 DNA sequence: TGTGCCAGCAGCGCGAATCTAGGGACCTACGAGCAGTACTTC. Encoded protein: CASSANLGTYEQYF.